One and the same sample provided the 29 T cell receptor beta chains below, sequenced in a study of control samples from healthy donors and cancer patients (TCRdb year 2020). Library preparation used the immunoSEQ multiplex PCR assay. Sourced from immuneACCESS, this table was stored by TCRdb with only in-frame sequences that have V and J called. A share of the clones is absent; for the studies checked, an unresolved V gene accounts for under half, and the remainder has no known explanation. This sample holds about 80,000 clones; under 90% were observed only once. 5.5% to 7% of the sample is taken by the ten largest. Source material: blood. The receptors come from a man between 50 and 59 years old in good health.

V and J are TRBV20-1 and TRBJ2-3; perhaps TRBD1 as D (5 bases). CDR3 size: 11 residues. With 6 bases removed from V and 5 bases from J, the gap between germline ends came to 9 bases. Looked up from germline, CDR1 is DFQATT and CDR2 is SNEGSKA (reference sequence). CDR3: CSAKRGDTQYF. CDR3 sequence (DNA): TGCAGTGCAAAAAGGGGAGATACGCAGTATTTT.

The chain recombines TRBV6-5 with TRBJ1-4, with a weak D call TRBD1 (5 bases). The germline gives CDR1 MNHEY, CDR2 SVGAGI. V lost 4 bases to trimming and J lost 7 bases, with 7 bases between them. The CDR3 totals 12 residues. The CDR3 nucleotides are TGTGCCAGCAGTTCCGGGGGTGAAAAACTGTTTTTT. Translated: CASSSGGEKLFF.

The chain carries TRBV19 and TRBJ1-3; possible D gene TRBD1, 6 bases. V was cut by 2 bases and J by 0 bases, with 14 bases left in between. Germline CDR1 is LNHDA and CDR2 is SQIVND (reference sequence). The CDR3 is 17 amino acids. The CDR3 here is CASSIRVRTASGNTIYF. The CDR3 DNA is TGTGCCAGTAGTATAAGGGTACGGACAGCCTCTGGAAACACCATATATTTT.

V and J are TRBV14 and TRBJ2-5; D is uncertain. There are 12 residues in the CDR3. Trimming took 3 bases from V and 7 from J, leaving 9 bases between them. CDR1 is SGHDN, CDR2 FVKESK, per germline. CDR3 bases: TGTGCCAGCAGCCACCCGACGGGGACCCAGTACTTC. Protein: CASSHPTGTQYF.

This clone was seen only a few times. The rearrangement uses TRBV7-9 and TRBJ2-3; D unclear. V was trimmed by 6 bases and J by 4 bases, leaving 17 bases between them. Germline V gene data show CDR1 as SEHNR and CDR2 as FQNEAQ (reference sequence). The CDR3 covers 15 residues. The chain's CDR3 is CASRPKRRLSDTQYF. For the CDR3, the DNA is TGTGCCAGCAGGCCAAAACGTCGGCTCTCAGATACGCAGTATTTT.

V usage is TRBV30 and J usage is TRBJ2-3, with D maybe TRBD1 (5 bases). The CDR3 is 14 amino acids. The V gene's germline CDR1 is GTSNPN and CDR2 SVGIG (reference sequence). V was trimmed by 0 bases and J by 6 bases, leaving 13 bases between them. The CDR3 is CAWSVQVLGDTQYF. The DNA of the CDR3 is TGTGCCTGGAGTGTACAGGTCCTGGGGGATACGCAGTATTTT.

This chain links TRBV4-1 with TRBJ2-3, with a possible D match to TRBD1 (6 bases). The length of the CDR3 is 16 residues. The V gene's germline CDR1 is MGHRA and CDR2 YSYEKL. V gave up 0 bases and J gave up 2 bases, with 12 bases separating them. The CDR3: CASSQDPGANTDTQYF. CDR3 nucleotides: TGCGCCAGCAGCCAAGATCCAGGGGCGAACACAGATACGCAGTATTTT.

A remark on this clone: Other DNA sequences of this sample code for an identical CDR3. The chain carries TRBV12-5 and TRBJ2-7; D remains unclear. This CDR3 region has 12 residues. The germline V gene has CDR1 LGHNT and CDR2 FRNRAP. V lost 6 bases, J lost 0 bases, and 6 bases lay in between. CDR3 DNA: TGTGCTAGTGGCCCTAACTCCTACGAGCAGTACTTC. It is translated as CASGPNSYEQYF.

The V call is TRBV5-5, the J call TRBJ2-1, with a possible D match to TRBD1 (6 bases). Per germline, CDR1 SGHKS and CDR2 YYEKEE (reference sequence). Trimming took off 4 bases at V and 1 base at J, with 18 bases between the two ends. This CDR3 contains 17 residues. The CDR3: CASSDGTGYWSYNEQFF. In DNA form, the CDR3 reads TGTGCCAGCAGCGACGGAACAGGGTATTGGTCCTACAATGAGCAGTTCTTC.

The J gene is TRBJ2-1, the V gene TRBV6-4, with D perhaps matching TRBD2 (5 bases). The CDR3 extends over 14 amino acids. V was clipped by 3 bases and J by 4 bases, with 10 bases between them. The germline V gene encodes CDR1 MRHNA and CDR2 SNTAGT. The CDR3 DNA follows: TGTGCCAGCAGTGAAGGGAGCGGTTACAATGAGCAGTTCTTC. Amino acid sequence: CASSEGSGYNEQFF.

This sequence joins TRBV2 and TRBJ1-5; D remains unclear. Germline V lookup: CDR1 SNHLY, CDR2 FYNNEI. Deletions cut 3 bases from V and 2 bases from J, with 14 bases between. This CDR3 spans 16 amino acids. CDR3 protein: CASSEEGKAGNQPQHF. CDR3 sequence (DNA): TGTGCCAGCAGTGAGGAGGGCAAGGCGGGCAATCAGCCCCAGCATTTT.

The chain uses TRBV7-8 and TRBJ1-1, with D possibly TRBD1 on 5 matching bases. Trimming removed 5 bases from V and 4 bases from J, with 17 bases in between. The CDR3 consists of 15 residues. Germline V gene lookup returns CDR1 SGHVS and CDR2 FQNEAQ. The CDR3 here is CASSRSLGGSTEAFF. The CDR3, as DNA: TGTGCCAGCAGCCGGTCGTTGGGGGGTTCCACTGAAGCTTTCTTT. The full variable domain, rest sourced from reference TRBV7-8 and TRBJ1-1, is GAGVSQSPRYKVAKRGQDVALRCDPISGHVSLFWYQQALGQGPEFLTYFQNEAQLDKSGLPSDRFFAERPEGSVSTLKIQRTQQEDSAVYLCASSRSLGGSTEAFFGQGTRLTVV.

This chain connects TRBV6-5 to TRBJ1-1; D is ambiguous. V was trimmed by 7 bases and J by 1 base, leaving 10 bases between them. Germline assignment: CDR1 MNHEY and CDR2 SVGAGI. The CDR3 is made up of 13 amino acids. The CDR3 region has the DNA TGTGCCAGCACCCCCGTCCAGAACACTGAAGCTTTCTTT. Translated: CASTPVQNTEAFF.

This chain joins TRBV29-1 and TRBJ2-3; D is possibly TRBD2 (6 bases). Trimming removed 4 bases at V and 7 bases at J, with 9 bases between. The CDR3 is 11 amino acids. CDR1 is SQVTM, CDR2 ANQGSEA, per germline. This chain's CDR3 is CSVGRGNTQYF. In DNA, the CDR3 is TGCAGCGTTGGGCGGGGAAATACGCAGTATTTT.

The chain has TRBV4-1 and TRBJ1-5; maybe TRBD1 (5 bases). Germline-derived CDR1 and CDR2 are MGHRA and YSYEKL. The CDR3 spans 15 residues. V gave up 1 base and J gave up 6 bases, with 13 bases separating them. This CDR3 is CASSQGRVLLQPQHF. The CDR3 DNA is TGCGCCAGCAGCCAAGGCAGGGTCCTTCTTCAGCCCCAGCATTTT.

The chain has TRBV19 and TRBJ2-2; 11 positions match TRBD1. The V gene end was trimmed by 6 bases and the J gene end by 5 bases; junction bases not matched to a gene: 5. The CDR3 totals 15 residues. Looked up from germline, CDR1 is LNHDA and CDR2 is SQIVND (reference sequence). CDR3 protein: CASSKGTGGTGELFF. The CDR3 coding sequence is TGTGCCAGTAGCAAAGGGACAGGGGGAACCGGGGAGCTGTTTTTT.

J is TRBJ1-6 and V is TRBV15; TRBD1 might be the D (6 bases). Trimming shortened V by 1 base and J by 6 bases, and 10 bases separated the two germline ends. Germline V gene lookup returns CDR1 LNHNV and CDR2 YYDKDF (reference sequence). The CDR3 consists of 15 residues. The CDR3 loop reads CATSRATGGNSPLHF. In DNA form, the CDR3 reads TGTGCCACCAGCAGAGCGACAGGTGGTAATTCACCCCTCCACTTT.

CDR3 DNA sequence: TGTGCCAGTAGTACCGAAGGACAGGTGAACACTGAAGCTTTCTTT. Encoded protein: CASSTEGQVNTEAFF. The chain combines TRBV19 with TRBJ1-1; TRBD1 agrees at 7 bases. V gave up 4 bases and J gave up 0 bases; unmatched junction bases: 5. The CDR3 is 15 residues long. Germline V CDR1 and CDR2: LNHDA, SQIVND (reference sequence).

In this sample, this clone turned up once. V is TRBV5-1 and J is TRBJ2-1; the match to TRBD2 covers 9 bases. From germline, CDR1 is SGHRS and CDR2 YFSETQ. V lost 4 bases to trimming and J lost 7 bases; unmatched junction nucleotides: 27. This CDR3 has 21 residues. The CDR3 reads CASSGDRSSGGLRSSVNEQFF. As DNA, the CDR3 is TGCGCCAGCAGCGGGGACCGGAGTAGCGGGGGCTTAAGGAGCTCGGTGAATGAGCAGTTCTTC. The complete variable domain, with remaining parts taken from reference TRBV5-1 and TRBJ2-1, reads KAGVTQTPRYLIKTRGQQVTLSCSPISGHRSVSWYQQTPGQGLQFLFEYFSETQRNKGNFPGRFSGRQFSNSRSEMNVSTLELGDSALYLCASSGDRSSGGLRSSVNEQFFGPGTRLTVL.

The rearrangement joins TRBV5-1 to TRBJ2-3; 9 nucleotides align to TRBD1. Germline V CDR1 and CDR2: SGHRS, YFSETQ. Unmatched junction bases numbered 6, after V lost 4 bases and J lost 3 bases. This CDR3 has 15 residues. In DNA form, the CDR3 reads TGCGCCAGCAGCCCTACAGGGGGCGGTACAGATACGCAGTATTTT. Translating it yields CASSPTGGGTDTQYF.

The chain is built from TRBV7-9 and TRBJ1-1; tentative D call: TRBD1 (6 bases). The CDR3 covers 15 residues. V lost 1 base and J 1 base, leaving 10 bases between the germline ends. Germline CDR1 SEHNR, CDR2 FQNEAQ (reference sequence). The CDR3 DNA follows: TGTGCCAGCAGCTTAGTCGGACAGCCGAACACTGAAGCTTTCTTT. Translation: CASSLVGQPNTEAFF.

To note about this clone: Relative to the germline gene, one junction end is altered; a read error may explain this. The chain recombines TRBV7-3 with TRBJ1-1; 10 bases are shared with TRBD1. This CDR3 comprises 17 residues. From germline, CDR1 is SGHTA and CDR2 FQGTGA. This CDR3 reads CAGSSWGTGDLLSKAFF. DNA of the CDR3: TGTGCCGGCAGCTCCTGGGGGACAGGGGATTTACTCTCAAAAGCTTTCTTT.

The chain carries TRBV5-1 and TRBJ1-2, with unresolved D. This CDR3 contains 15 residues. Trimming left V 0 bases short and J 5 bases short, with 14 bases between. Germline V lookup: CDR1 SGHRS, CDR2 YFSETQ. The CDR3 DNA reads TGCGCCAGCAGCTTGGGAGACACAGCCCTTTATGGCTACACCTTC. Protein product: CASSLGDTALYGYTF. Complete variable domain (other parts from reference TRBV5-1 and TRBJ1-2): KAGVTQTPRYLIKTRGQQVTLSCSPISGHRSVSWYQQTPGQGLQFLFEYFSETQRNKGNFPGRFSGRQFSNSRSEMNVSTLELGDSALYLCASSLGDTALYGYTFGSGTRLTVV.

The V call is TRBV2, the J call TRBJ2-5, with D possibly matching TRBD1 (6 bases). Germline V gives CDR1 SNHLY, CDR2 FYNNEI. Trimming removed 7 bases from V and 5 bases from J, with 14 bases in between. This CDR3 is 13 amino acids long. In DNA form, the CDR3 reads TGTGCCAGCACTCGGGACACGGGGGAGACCCAGTACTTC. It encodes CASTRDTGETQYF.

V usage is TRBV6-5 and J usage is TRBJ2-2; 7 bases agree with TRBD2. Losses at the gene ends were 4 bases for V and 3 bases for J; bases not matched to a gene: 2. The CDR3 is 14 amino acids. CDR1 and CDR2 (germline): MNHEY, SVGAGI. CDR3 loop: CASSFSGDTGELFF. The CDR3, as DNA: TGTGCCAGCAGTTTCAGCGGGGACACCGGGGAGCTGTTTTTT.

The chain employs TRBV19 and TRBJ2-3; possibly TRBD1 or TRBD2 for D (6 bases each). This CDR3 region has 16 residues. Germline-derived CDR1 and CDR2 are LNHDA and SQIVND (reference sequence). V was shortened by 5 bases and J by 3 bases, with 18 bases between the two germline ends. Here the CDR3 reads CASSVTQGGLTDTQYF. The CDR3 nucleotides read TGTGCCAGTAGTGTTACACAGGGAGGTCTGACAGATACGCAGTATTTT.

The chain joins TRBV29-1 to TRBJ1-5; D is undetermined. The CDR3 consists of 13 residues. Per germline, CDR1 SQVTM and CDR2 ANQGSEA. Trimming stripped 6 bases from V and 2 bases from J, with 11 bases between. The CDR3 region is CSVSLGGNQPQHF. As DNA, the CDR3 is TGCAGCGTCTCACTAGGAGGCAATCAGCCCCAGCATTTT.

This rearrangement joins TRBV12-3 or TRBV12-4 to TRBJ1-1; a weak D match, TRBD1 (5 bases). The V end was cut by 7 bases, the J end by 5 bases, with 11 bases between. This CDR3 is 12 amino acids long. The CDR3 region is CASTVGGTEAFF. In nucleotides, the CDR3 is TGTGCCAGCACCGTTGGGGGGACTGAAGCTTTCTTT.

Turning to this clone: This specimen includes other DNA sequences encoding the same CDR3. The CDR3 reads CASSETDSYEQYF. The CDR3 DNA is TGTGCCAGCAGCGAGACAGACTCCTACGAGCAGTACTTC. V usage is TRBV6-5 and J usage is TRBJ2-7, with D possibly matching TRBD1 (5 bases). This CDR3 spans 13 amino acids. The V and J ends lost 6 bases and 0 bases respectively, with 9 bases between them. From germline, CDR1 is MNHEY and CDR2 SVGAGI.